The 12 T cell receptor beta chains in this list originate from one sample, sequenced in a study of blood T cell repertoires in COVID-19. Profiled with immunoSEQ multiplex PCR; TCRdb holds only in-frame clones, not every one. The sample carries about 270,000 clones, about nine tenths recorded once. Sequencing used peripheral blood. The receptors stem from a man aged 35 to 55 with active or convalescent COVID-19.

The chain links TRBV28 to TRBJ1-6; D is uncertain. Germline V CDR1 and CDR2: MDHEN, SYDVKM. The CDR3 runs to 12 residues. V was shortened by 6 bases and J by 9 bases, with 9 bases between the two germline ends. The CDR3 protein is CASSRGLSPLHF. The CDR3 bases are TGTGCCAGCAGCCGCGGGCTTTCACCCCTCCACTTT.

This clone appeared a few times. This chain's CDR3 is CASNPVPNYGYTF. In nucleotides, the CDR3 is TGCGCCAGCAATCCAGTCCCAAACTATGGCTACACCTTC. The chain employs TRBV5-1 and TRBJ1-2; D uncertain. The V and J ends lost 6 bases and 2 bases respectively, with 11 bases between them. Germline V gene lookup returns CDR1 SGHRS and CDR2 YFSETQ. This CDR3 has 13 amino acids. The full variable domain, with the rest looked up from reference TRBV5-1 and TRBJ1-2, is KAGVTQTPRYLIKTRGQQVTLSCSPISGHRSVSWYQQTPGQGLQFLFEYFSETQRNKGNFPGRFSGRQFSNSRSEMNVSTLELGDSALYLCASNPVPNYGYTFGSGTRLTVV.

Only one count was recorded for this clone. The chain carries TRBV5-1 and TRBJ1-2; 7 bases are shared with TRBD1. J was trimmed by 8 bases and V by 0 bases; bases with no gene match: 7. The CDR3 spans 14 residues. Germline V gene data show CDR1 as SGHRS and CDR2 as YFSETQ. For the CDR3, the DNA is TGCGCCAGCAGCTTGGCCCGGCAGGGGGAGGGCTACACCTTC. It codes for CASSLARQGEGYTF.

This clone was found many times. The gene calls are TRBV27 and TRBJ2-7; TRBD1 aligns across 9 bases. Germline V gene data show CDR1 as MNHEY and CDR2 as SMNVEV (reference sequence). This CDR3 contains 15 residues. With 2 bases clipped from V and 3 bases from J, the junction kept 5 bases outside the gene matches. Here the CDR3 reads CASSLRGQGFYEQYF. For the CDR3, the DNA is TGTGCCAGCAGTTTACGCGGACAGGGGTTCTACGAGCAGTACTTC.

The rearrangement joins TRBV18 to TRBJ2-5, with TRBD1 matching over 7 bases. Germline CDR1 and CDR2: KGHSH and LQKENI. V was pared by 0 bases and J by 3 bases, with 1 base of the junction left unmatched. CDR3 length: 14 residues. CDR3: CASSPPTGEETQYF. The CDR3 DNA reads TGTGCCAGCTCACCACCTACAGGGGAAGAGACCCAGTACTTC. The full variable domain, its missing parts supplied by reference TRBV18 and TRBJ2-5, is NAGVMQNPRHLVRRRGQEARLRCSPMKGHSHVYWYRQLPEEGLKFMVYLQKENIIDESGMPKERFSAEFPKEGPSILRIQQVVRGDSAAYFCASSPPTGEETQYFGPGTRLLVL.

This chain connects TRBV18 to TRBJ2-3; TRBD2 agrees at 11 bases. J gave up 3 bases and V 2 bases, and 19 bases lay outside the gene matches. The germline V gene encodes CDR1 KGHSH and CDR2 LQKENI. The CDR3 length is 21 residues. The CDR3 spells CASSPLRIAGGPTGNTDTQYF. Here the CDR3 DNA reads TGTGCCAGCTCACCATTAAGAATAGCGGGGGGGCCGACTGGTAATACAGATACGCAGTATTTT.

V is TRBV24-1 and J is TRBJ2-5; 8 bases are a match to TRBD1. The CDR3 consists of 16 residues. CDR1 and CDR2 (germline): KGHDR, SFDVKD. With V trimmed by 3 bases and J by 2 bases, 7 bases remained unmatched. CDR3: CATSDPPGQEQETQYF. The DNA for the CDR3 is TGTGCCACCAGTGATCCACCGGGACAGGAACAAGAGACCCAGTACTTC.

The chain uses TRBV18 and TRBJ1-2; D remains unclear. Per germline, CDR1 KGHSH and CDR2 LQKENI. The CDR3 consists of 14 residues. V was clipped by 4 bases and J by 4 bases, with 13 bases between them. The CDR3 DNA sequence: TGTGCCAGCTCACTCCTCGGTGCCGGCTATGGCTACACCTTC. Its translation: CASSLLGAGYGYTF.

The chain combines TRBV7-6 with TRBJ2-3, with 10 bases lining up with TRBD2. J was trimmed by 3 bases and V by 3 bases; bases with no gene match: 3. Germline loops: CDR1 SGHVS, CDR2 FNYEAQ. The CDR3 runs to 15 residues. The CDR3 here is CASSFASGGTDTQYF. Here the CDR3 DNA reads TGTGCCAGCAGCTTCGCTAGCGGGGGTACAGATACGCAGTATTTT.

This clone was picked up one time. V and J are TRBV6-2 or TRBV6-3 and TRBJ2-2; unclear D gene. The CDR3 totals 14 residues. Trimming stripped 6 bases from V and 1 base from J, with 9 bases between. CDR1 is MNHEY, CDR2 SVGEGT, per germline. Written as DNA, the CDR3 is TGTGCCAGCAGCCCGACTTTGAACACCGGGGAGCTGTTTTTT. Amino acids: CASSPTLNTGELFF.

The chain links TRBV4-1 to TRBJ1-2; D is ambiguous. This CDR3 is 13 amino acids long. Germline values: CDR1 MGHRA, CDR2 YSYEKL. Trimming pared 3 bases from V and 3 bases from J, leaving 8 bases between. CDR3 DNA: TGCGCCAGCAGCCAGACTGCGGACTATGGCTACACCTTC. Amino acid sequence: CASSQTADYGYTF.

This clone appeared once. The chain has TRBV11-1 and TRBJ2-7; no clear D. V dropped 6 bases and J dropped 4 bases, with 13 bases sitting between them. The CDR3 is 13 residues long. The germline V gene encodes CDR1 SGHAT and CDR2 FQDESV (reference sequence). The CDR3 bases are TGTGCCAGCAGGCCCTATGAGGAATACGAGCAGTACTTC. This encodes CASRPYEEYEQYF.